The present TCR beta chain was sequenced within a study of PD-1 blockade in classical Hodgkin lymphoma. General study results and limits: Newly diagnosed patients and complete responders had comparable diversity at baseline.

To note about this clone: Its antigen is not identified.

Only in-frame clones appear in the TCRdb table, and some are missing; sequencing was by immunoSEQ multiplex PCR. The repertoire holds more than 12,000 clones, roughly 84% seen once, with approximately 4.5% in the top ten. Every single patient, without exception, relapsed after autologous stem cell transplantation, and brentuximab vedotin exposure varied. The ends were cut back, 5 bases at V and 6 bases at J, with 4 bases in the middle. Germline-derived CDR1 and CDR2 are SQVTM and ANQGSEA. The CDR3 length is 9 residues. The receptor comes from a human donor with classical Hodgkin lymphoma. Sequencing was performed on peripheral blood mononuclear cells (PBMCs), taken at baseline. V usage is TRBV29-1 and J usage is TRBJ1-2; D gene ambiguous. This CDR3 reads CSVPDGYTF. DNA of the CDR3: TGCAGCGTTCCGGATGGCTACACCTTC.